This passage covers 10 T cell receptor beta chains from one sample sequenced in a study of T-cell reconstitution after alpha-beta-depleted transplantation in children. The TCRbeta library was prepared with unique molecular identifiers. TCRdb reanalysed the PCR reads using MiXCR and keeps one entry per CDR3 protein. The table shows fewer than 750,000 distinct CDR3 sequences, with under 25% occurring only once. Source: PBMCs, mostly from graft donor cells, taken 360 days after TCRalphabeta/CD19-depleted stem cell transplant. Source of these receptors: a boy in the first two years of life who had a stem cell transplant for acute myeloid leukemia, so the T cells may come from the graft donor.

The chain uses TRBV11-2 and TRBJ2-7, with D hard to call. V lost 5 bases, J lost 2 bases, and 10 bases lay in between. Looked up from germline, CDR1 is SGHAT and CDR2 is FQNNGV. The CDR3 loop spans 13 amino acids. The CDR3 region has the DNA TGTGCCAGCAGCCGAGAGACGGCCTACGAGCAGTACTTC. Its translation: CASSRETAYEQYF.

In its sample, this clonotype was seen a few times. The rearrangement joins TRBV20-1 to TRBJ2-7; D tentatively fits TRBD1 or TRBD2 (5 bases each). CDR1 and CDR2 (germline): DFQATT, SNEGSKA (reference sequence). This CDR3 region has 13 residues. V was clipped by 4 bases and J by 2 bases, with 12 bases between them. The CDR3 DNA reads TGCAGTGCTATCCGGGACGGGACCTACGAGCAGTACGTC. It encodes CSAIRDGTYEQYV.

The genes are TRBV5-6 and TRBJ2-2; D remains unclear. Germline CDR1 and CDR2: SGHDT and YYEEEE. V shed 1 base and J shed 4 bases, with 11 bases lying between them. CDR3 size: 15 residues. CDR3 amino acids: CASSLFDAPTGELFF. CDR3 nucleotides: TGTGCCAGCAGCTTGTTCGACGCCCCCACCGGGGAGCTGTTTTTT.

This clonotype was recorded many times. The chain uses TRBV6-5 and TRBJ2-1; D ambiguous. The germline V gene has CDR1 MNHEY and CDR2 SVGAGI. Trimming stripped 2 bases from V and 3 bases from J, with 14 bases between. CDR3 size: 16 residues. CDR3 sequence reads: CASSYGVGLIYNEQFF. For the CDR3, the DNA is TGTGCCAGCAGTTACGGGGTGGGTCTTATCTACAATGAGCAGTTCTTC.

This clonotype occurred many times. J is TRBJ1-6 and V is TRBV20-1; TRBD1 aligns across 8 bases. CDR3 length: 13 amino acids. Per the germline V gene, CDR1 is DFQATT and CDR2 is SNEGSKA (reference sequence). With V trimmed by 6 bases and J by 9 bases, 7 bases remained unmatched. This chain's CDR3 is CSAADRALSPLHF. The DNA of the CDR3 is TGCAGTGCCGCGGACAGGGCGCTTTCACCCCTCCACTTT.

This clonotype has just a few counts. This sequence joins TRBV7-2 and TRBJ2-1; D call uncertain. This CDR3 has 15 amino acids. Germline lookup yields CDR1 SGHTA and CDR2 FQGNSA. V gave up 7 bases and J gave up 2 bases, with 15 bases separating them. CDR3 sequence: CASTSGLTTYNEQFF. The CDR3 nucleotides are TGTGCCAGCACCTCGGGCCTTACGACCTACAATGAGCAGTTCTTC.

The chain joins TRBV20-1 to TRBJ1-4; D might be TRBD1 (6 bases). Per the germline V gene, CDR1 is DFQATT and CDR2 is SNEGSKA (reference sequence). V was pared by 8 bases and J by 8 bases, with 15 bases between. This CDR3 region has 12 residues. The CDR3 DNA follows: TGCAGTACCCCAGGGGAGGGAGAAAAACTGTTTTTT. It specifies CSTPGEGEKLFF.

This clonotype has just a few counts. The rearrangement uses TRBV12-3 or TRBV12-4 and TRBJ1-3; possibly TRBD1 for D (5 bases). Trimming removed 10 bases from V and 0 bases from J, with 19 bases in between. There are 16 residues in the CDR3. The CDR3, as DNA: TGTGCCACCCAGAGGGGCTACATTAACTCTGGAAACACCATATATTTT. It specifies CATQRGYINSGNTIYF.

The chain couples TRBV6-1 to TRBJ1-5; 9 bases match TRBD1. The CDR3 consists of 15 residues. Trimming at V came to 7 bases and at J to 3 bases, leaving 7 bases not matched to a gene. The germline V gene encodes CDR1 MNHNS and CDR2 SASEGT. The CDR3 DNA reads TGTGCCAGCACCTGGTGGGACAGGGCCAATCAGCCCCAGCATTTT. This codes for CASTWWDRANQPQHF.

This chain links TRBV20-1 with TRBJ1-6, with a weak D call TRBD1 (6 bases). Trimming removed 6 bases at V and 8 bases at J, with 17 bases between. Germline assignment: CDR1 DFQATT and CDR2 SNEGSKA (reference sequence). The CDR3 is 14 amino acids. The CDR3: CSAKTGGKDSPLHF. The CDR3 nucleotides read TGCAGTGCCAAGACAGGTGGCAAAGATTCACCCCTCCACTTT.